This TCR beta chain is drawn from a study of cytomegalovirus exposure and HLA in healthy donors. The PCR contained 60 Vbeta and 13 Jbeta primers. TCRdb keeps only in-frame clones here, not all; method: immunoSEQ multiplex PCR. Here the sample spans 200,000 or so clones, around 80% being singletons. Healthy bone marrow donors made up the donors. On this clone itself: Its specificity is not known.

General observations from the study: The sole available immune exposure information was CMV serostatus. Within an earlier analysis, most TCR beta V segments proved productive either about 90% or about 30% of the time.

Per germline, CDR1 MRHNA and CDR2 SNTAGT. J lost 4 bases, V lost 3 bases, and 1 base had no gene match. The CDR3 has 14 amino acids. Sequencing input: PBMCs. The source is a man in his forties in good health and CMV-seronegative. The chain uses TRBV6-4 and TRBJ1-1; 11 bases agree with TRBD1. In DNA, the CDR3 is TGTGCCAGCAGTGAAGGGACAGGGGGCACTGAAGCTTTCTTT. It specifies CASSEGTGGTEAFF.